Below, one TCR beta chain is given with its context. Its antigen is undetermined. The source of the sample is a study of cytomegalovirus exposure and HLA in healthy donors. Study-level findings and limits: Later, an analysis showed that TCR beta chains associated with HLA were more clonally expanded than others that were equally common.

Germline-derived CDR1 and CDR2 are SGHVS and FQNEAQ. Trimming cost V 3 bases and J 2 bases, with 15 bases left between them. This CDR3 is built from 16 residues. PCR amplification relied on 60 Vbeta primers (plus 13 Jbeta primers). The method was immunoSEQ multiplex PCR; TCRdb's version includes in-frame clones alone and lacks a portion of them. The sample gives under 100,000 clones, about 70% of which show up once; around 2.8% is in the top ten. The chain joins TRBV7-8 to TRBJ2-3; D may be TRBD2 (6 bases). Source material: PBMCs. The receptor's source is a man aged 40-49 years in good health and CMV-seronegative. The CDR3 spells CASSFSGGEYTDTQYF. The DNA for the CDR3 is TGTGCCAGCAGCTTTTCGGGCGGGGAGTACACAGATACGCAGTATTTT.